This TCR beta chain emerged from a study of vaccination effects on CD4 cells after COVID-19. Study conclusions and caveats: Marked contraction was observed in infection-induced and vaccine-induced clones late after vaccination.

Ahead of sequencing, the ViraFEST assay grew antigen-specific CD4+ T cells using viral peptide pools. CD4+ T cells were isolated after around 10 days of culture. It was between March and December 2020 that the person had a SARS-CoV-2 infection confirmed by PCR. IL-2 medium took the place of half the medium on both days 3 and 7. Looked up from germline, CDR1 is KGHSH and CDR2 is LQKENI. Trimming left V 3 bases short and J 3 bases short, with 11 bases between. The length of the CDR3 is 14 residues. Some clones are missing from TCRdb's copy, which holds only in-frame ones; the method was immunoSEQ multiplex PCR. Here the sample spans about 27,000 clones, roughly 74% being singletons. As to this clone: Its antigen is currently unknown.

The gene calls are TRBV18 and TRBJ1-2; possible D gene TRBD1, 6 bases. The starting material was CD4+ T cells from PBMCs cultured with HCoV-NL63 spike peptides, obtained before COVID-19 vaccination. The origin of this receptor is a human donor who had a prior SARS-CoV-2 infection. CDR3 DNA: TGTGCCAGCTCACCGAGTTCAGGGGACTATGGCTACACCTTC. It encodes CASSPSSGDYGYTF.